These 23 T cell receptor beta chains originate from one sample sequenced in a study of CD8+ T cells in alopecia areata. The authors extracted RNA and reverse transcribed it into cDNA as the sequencing template. TCRdb's table, derived via immunoSEQ multiplex PCR, lists solely in-frame clones and lacks some. The sample yields about 210,000 clones, about 64% seen once. Treatment specified: oral pan-JAK inhibitor, 5-10 mg twice daily. The input for sequencing was CD4+ T cells sorted from blood, taken at week 4, from a patient treated with tofacitinib. The receptors originated from a human donor with alopecia areata.

The chain couples TRBV10-3 to TRBJ1-6, with TRBD1 matching over 11 bases. The CDR3 consists of 14 residues. The junction had 9 bases not matched to a gene; V was cut back by 11 bases and J by 9 bases. The V gene's germline CDR1 is ENHRY and CDR2 SYGVKD. The CDR3 sequence: CASIGTGGVSPLHF. CDR3 bases: TGTGCCTCCATCGGGACAGGGGGAGTTTCACCCCTCCACTTT.

This clone turned up a few times. The chain uses TRBV9 and TRBJ1-4, with D possibly matching TRBD1 (6 bases). V was pared by 0 bases and J by 5 bases, with 11 bases between. Germline V CDR1 and CDR2: SGDLS, YYNGEE. The CDR3 spans 15 residues. For the CDR3, the DNA is TGTGCCAGCAGCGTAGGTCGCCAGGGGAATGAAAAACTGTTTTTT. Protein sequence: CASSVGRQGNEKLFF.

This chain connects TRBV2 to TRBJ1-5; weak D call: TRBD1 (6 bases). This CDR3 region has 12 residues. V shed 6 bases and J shed 4 bases, with 7 bases lying between them. Germline V gene lookup returns CDR1 SNHLY and CDR2 FYNNEI. CDR3 protein: CASRRGNQPQHF. The CDR3 nucleotides read TGTGCCAGCAGAAGGGGGAATCAGCCCCAGCATTTT.

This chain links TRBV10-3 with TRBJ2-7; 9 bases fit TRBD1. The V segment lost 7 bases and the J segment 1 base; nucleotides outside the gene matches: 8. This CDR3 comprises 15 residues. Looked up from germline, CDR1 is ENHRY and CDR2 is SYGVKD. In DNA, the CDR3 is TGTGCCATCACCAATCCGGGACAGGGTTCCTACGAGCAGTACTTC. This gives the protein CAITNPGQGSYEQYF.

The chain joins TRBV30 to TRBJ1-5, with 7 bases matching TRBD1. This CDR3 is built from 18 residues. The V and J ends lost 4 bases and 0 bases, in that order; junction bases with no gene match: 15. The V gene's germline CDR1 is GTSNPN and CDR2 SVGIG (reference sequence). This CDR3 is CAWIPPGQRVYSNQPQHF. The CDR3 nucleotides are TGTGCCTGGATTCCTCCGGGACAGAGAGTCTATAGCAATCAGCCCCAGCATTTT.

This chain connects TRBV2 to TRBJ2-5; TRBD2 matches 7 bases. CDR3 size: 14 residues. Germline CDR1 SNHLY, CDR2 FYNNEI. V gave up 6 bases and J gave up 2 bases; unmatched junction bases: 6. The CDR3 nucleotides are TGTGCCAGCAGAGAGACCGGGGGGCAAGAGACCCAGTACTTC. It encodes CASRETGGQETQYF.

The chain recombines TRBV29-1 with TRBJ1-1; D is unclear. V was pared by 5 bases and J by 1 base, with 5 bases between. Germline CDR1 and CDR2: SQVTM and ANQGSEA. The CDR3 totals 11 residues. CDR3 sequence (DNA): TGCAGCGTTACGGGGAACACTGAAGCTTTCTTT. The encoded protein is CSVTGNTEAFF.

The sample holds a few counts of this clone. The rearrangement joins TRBV7-2 to TRBJ1-1; no clear D. V lost 2 bases, J lost 0 bases, and 7 bases lay in between. Germline values: CDR1 SGHTA, CDR2 FQGNSA. The CDR3 covers 14 residues. The CDR3 DNA reads as TGTGCCAGCAGCTTACATCCCATGAACACTGAAGCTTTCTTT. Translated, it gives CASSLHPMNTEAFF.

The chain couples TRBV2 to TRBJ2-3, with D uncertain. The length of the CDR3 is 12 residues. V was pared by 6 bases and J by 12 bases, with 16 bases between. Per germline, CDR1 SNHLY and CDR2 FYNNEI. CDR3 loop: CASSTDLNHQYF. The DNA for the CDR3 is TGTGCCAGCAGCACCGATCTAAACCACCAGTATTTT.

In the case of this clone: Other DNA sequences in this specimen translate into the identical CDR3. This rearrangement joins TRBV6-6 to TRBJ2-3; the D is unclear. Trimming stripped 0 bases from V and 4 bases from J, with 2 bases between. Germline V gene lookup returns CDR1 MNHNY and CDR2 SVGAGI (reference sequence). CDR3 length: 12 residues. CDR3 sequence reads: CASSYSSDTQYF. In nucleotides, the CDR3 is TGTGCCAGCAGTTACTCATCAGATACGCAGTATTTT.

The gene calls are TRBV7-2 and TRBJ1-6; 8 bases align to TRBD1. CDR3 length equals 17 residues. Germline V lookup: CDR1 SGHTA, CDR2 FQGNSA. V shed 1 base and J 3 bases; nucleotides not matched to a gene: 5. The CDR3 sequence is CASSLGRTGHYNSPLHF. CDR3 DNA: TGTGCCAGCAGCTTAGGTCGGACAGGGCACTATAATTCACCCCTCCACTTT.

This chain joins TRBV9 and TRBJ2-2; TRBD2 matches 11 bases. The CDR3 spans 15 residues. CDR1 is SGDLS and CDR2 is YYNGEE in the germline V gene. After removal of 4 bases from V and 4 bases from J, the junction contained 3 bases not matched to a gene. In nucleotides, the CDR3 is TGTGCCAGCAGCCCCGGGACTAGCGGCACCGGGGAGCTGTTTTTT. This codes for CASSPGTSGTGELFF.

The chain recombines TRBV7-2 with TRBJ2-7; 9 bases are a match to TRBD1. The trim removed 1 base at V and 2 bases at J, leaving 6 bases unmatched. The CDR3 has 16 residues. Per germline, CDR1 SGHTA and CDR2 FQGNSA. CDR3 sequence reads: CASSLGHRGLTYEQYF. DNA of the CDR3: TGTGCCAGCAGCTTAGGCCACAGGGGGCTTACCTACGAGCAGTACTTC.

This clone showed up just once. The V gene is TRBV7-9, the J gene TRBJ2-7, with D possibly matching TRBD1 (5 bases). The CDR3 sequence is 14 residues long. The V end lost 5 bases, the J end lost 2 bases, and 13 bases lay between the germline ends. Germline loops: CDR1 SEHNR, CDR2 FQNEAQ (reference sequence). The CDR3 nucleotides are TGTGCCAGCAGCCACTGGACGGACACCTACGAGCAGTACTTC. Its translation: CASSHWTDTYEQYF.

V is TRBV30 and J is TRBJ1-5; no clear D gene. CDR1 is GTSNPN, CDR2 SVGIG, per germline (reference sequence). The V end lost 2 bases, the J end lost 6 bases, and 14 bases lay between the germline ends. This CDR3 comprises 14 residues. The DNA of the CDR3 is TGTGCCTGGAGTCGAGGTCGGGGTGGTCAGCCCCAGCATTTT. The encoded protein is CAWSRGRGGQPQHF.

The chain carries TRBV4-2 and TRBJ1-5; TRBD1 aligns across 7 bases. The CDR3 loop spans 13 amino acids. The ends lost 3 bases at V and 11 bases at J; junction bases unmatched: 7. Germline V gene sequence: CDR1 LGHNA, CDR2 YNFKEQ. CDR3 nucleotides: TGTGCCAGCAGCCACTCAGGGGGGACGGCCCAGCATTTT. Translating gives CASSHSGGTAQHF.

The chain is built from TRBV18 and TRBJ2-3, with a weak D call TRBD1 (6 bases). Trimming shortened V by 1 base and J by 1 base, and 12 bases separated the two germline ends. This CDR3 spans 16 amino acids. Looked up from germline, CDR1 is KGHSH and CDR2 is LQKENI. CDR3 loop: CASSPLTGPGTDTQYF. The CDR3 DNA is TGTGCCAGCTCACCACTCACAGGGCCGGGCACAGATACGCAGTATTTT. Variable domain in full (rest from reference TRBV18 and TRBJ2-3): NAGVMQNPRHLVRRRGQEARLRCSPMKGHSHVYWYRQLPEEGLKFMVYLQKENIIDESGMPKERFSAEFPKEGPSILRIQQVVRGDSAAYFCASSPLTGPGTDTQYFGPGTRLTVL.

This chain uses TRBV29-1 with TRBJ1-1; no reliable D call. The V and J ends lost 3 bases and 4 bases respectively, with 9 bases between them. Germline V gives CDR1 SQVTM, CDR2 ANQGSEA. This CDR3 has 12 amino acids. CDR3 DNA: TGCAGCGTTGACGACCCAGGCACTGAAGCTTTCTTT. Its translation is CSVDDPGTEAFF.

This rearrangement joins TRBV5-4 to TRBJ1-1; D is possibly TRBD1 (5 bases). The CDR3 has 20 residues. The germline gives CDR1 SGHNT, CDR2 YYREEE (reference sequence). Trimming removed 0 bases at V and 0 bases at J, with 24 bases between. CDR3 coding DNA: TGTGCCAGCAGCTTGGGATCGGGGCCCGCTGATTACCCAATGAACACTGAAGCTTTCTTT. Residues: CASSLGSGPADYPMNTEAFF.

The chain carries TRBV9 and TRBJ2-1; 7 positions match TRBD1. Trimming took 0 bases from V and 12 from J; bases not matched to a gene: 15. This CDR3 has 16 amino acids. Germline V gene data show CDR1 as SGDLS and CDR2 as YYNGEE. CDR3 bases: TGTGCCAGCAGCGTAGGAGGACAGGCCAGCCCTGGGGGGCAGTTCTTC. This codes for CASSVGGQASPGGQFF. The whole variable domain, filled in from reference TRBV9 and TRBJ2-1, reads DSGVTQTPKHLITATGQRVTLRCSPRSGDLSVYWYQQSLDQGLQFLIQYYNGEERAKGNILERFSAQQFPDLHSELNLSSLELGDSALYFCASSVGGQASPGGQFFGPGTRLTVL.

V usage is TRBV7-2 and J usage is TRBJ2-7; D possibly matches TRBD1 or TRBD2 (6 bases each). V was clipped by 1 base and J by 0 bases, with 10 bases between them. Germline V CDR1 and CDR2: SGHTA, FQGNSA. The CDR3 has 15 amino acids. DNA for the CDR3: TGTGCCAGCAGCTTAGGCGGAGGGGGCTCCTACGAGCAGTACTTC. Translated: CASSLGGGGSYEQYF.

This rearrangement joins TRBV9 to TRBJ1-1; TRBD1 matches 7 bases. Germline lookup yields CDR1 SGDLS and CDR2 YYNGEE. There are 14 residues in the CDR3. J gave up 5 bases and V 4 bases, and 8 bases lay outside the gene matches. CDR3: CASSIKQGSTEAFF. Written as DNA, the CDR3 is TGTGCCAGCAGCATCAAACAGGGGAGTACTGAAGCTTTCTTT. Full variable domain (rest looked up from reference TRBV9 and TRBJ1-1): DSGVTQTPKHLITATGQRVTLRCSPRSGDLSVYWYQQSLDQGLQFLIQYYNGEERAKGNILERFSAQQFPDLHSELNLSSLELGDSALYFCASSIKQGSTEAFFGQGTRLTVV.

V gene TRBV11-2 combines with J gene TRBJ1-1, with TRBD1 identical over 9 bases. V was clipped by 0 bases and J by 9 bases; unmatched bases: 5. Germline CDR1 and CDR2: SGHAT and FQNNGV. There are 14 residues in the CDR3. The CDR3 here is CASSLEPGQGQAFF. The CDR3 DNA reads as TGTGCCAGCAGCTTAGAGCCGGGACAGGGTCAAGCTTTCTTT.